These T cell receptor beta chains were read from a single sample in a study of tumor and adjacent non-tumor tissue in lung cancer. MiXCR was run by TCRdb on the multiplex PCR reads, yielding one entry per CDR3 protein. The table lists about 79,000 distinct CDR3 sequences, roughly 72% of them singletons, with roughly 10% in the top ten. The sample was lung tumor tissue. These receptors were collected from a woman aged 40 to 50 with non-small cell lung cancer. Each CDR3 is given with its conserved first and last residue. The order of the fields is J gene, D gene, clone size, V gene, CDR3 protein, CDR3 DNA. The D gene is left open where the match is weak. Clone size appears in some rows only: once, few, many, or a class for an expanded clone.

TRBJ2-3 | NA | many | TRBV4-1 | CASSQAWGGTDTQYF | TGCGCCAGCAGCCAAGCTTGGGGGGGCACAGATACGCAGTATTTT
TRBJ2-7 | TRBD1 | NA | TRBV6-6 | CASSTPGQGPYEQYF | TGTGCCAGCAGTACACCGGGACAGGGACCTTACGAGCAGTACTTC
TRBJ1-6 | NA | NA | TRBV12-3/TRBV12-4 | CASRKGDSPLHF | TGTGCCAGTCGCAAGGGAGATTCACCCCTCCACTTT
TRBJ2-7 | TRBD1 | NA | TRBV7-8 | CASSFRTGERSSYDQYF | TGTGCCAGCAGCTTCAGGACAGGGGAAAGGAGCTCCTACGATCAATACTTC
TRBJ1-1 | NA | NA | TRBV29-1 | CSVDLLGPNTEVFF | TGCAGCGTCGACCTTCTTGGCCCGAACACTGAAGTGTTCTTT
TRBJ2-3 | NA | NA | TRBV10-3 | CAIRGHSTDMQYF | TGTGCCATACGCGGACATTCCACAGATATGCAGTATTTT
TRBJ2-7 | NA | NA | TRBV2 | CAIRGAYEQYF | TGTGCCATCAGAGGGGCCTACGAGCAGTACTTC
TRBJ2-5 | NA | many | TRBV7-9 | CASSLITSGRLETQYF | TGTGCCAGCAGTCTTATCACGAGCGGCCGCCTAGAGACCCAGTACTTC
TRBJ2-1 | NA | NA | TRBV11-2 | CASSQGTWQFF | TGTGCCAGCAGCCAAGGGACGTGGCAGTTTTTC
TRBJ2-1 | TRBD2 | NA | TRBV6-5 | CASRSWTSHNEQLF | TGTGCCAGTAGATCCTGGACTAGCCACAATGAGCAGCTCTTC
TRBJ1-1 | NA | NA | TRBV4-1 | CASSPSVRGVIESFF | TGCGCCAGCAGTCCGTCGGTTAGGGGAGTTATTGAATCTTTCTTT
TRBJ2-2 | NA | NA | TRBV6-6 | CASSYGAGECTRELFF | TGTGCTAGCAGTTATGGGGCCGGGGAGTGCACCAGGGAGCTGTTTTTT
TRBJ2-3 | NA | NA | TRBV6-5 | CASSISASFLGHLYF | TGTGCCAGCAGTATTAGCGCCTCTTTCCTCGGGCACCTGTATTTT
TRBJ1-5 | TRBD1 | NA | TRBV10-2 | CASSDRANQPQQF | TGTGCCAGCAGTGACAGGGCCAATCAGCCCCAGCAATTT
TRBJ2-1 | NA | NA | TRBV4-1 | CANRMGRGTYNERFF | TGCGCTAACAGAATGGGGCGGGGAACCTACAATGAGCGGTTCTTC
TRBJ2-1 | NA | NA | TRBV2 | CASSEIPRNEQFF | TGTGCCAGCAGTGAAATACCACGCAATGAGCAGTTCTTC
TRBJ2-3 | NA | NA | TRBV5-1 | CASSLNQSGRGRDTDTQYF | TGCGCCAGCAGCCTCAACCAAAGTGGCAGGGGGAGGGACACAGATACGCAGTATTTT
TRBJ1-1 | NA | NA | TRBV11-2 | CASNLDLRPIAEAFF | TGTGCTAGCAACTTAGATCTAAGGCCGATTGCTGAAGCTTTCTTT
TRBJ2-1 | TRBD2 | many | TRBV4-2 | CASSKRSAGGSYNEQFF | TGTGCCAGCAGCAAAAGGTCAGCGGGGGGGTCCTACAATGAGCAGTTCTTC
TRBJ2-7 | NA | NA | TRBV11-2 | CVSNLVSNYYEQYF | TGTGTCAGCAACTTAGTCTCAAACTACTACGAACAGTACTTC
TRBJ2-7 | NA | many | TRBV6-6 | CASWDALNEQYF | TGTGCCAGCTGGGACGCCTTGAATGAGCAGTACTTC
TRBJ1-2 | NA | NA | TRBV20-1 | CSAFHTERYGHTF | TGCAGTGCTTTTCACACGGAAAGATATGGCCACACCTTC
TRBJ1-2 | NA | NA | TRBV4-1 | CVSSQVMGLDGYTF | TGCGTCAGCAGCCAGGTCATGGGATTAGACGGCTACACCTTC
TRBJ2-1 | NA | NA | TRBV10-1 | CISSEEQSHEQFF | TGCATCAGCAGTGAGGAACAGAGCCATGAGCAGTTCTTC
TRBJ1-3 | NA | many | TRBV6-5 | CASSRQSSGNTIYF | TGTGCCAGCAGTCGACAGAGCTCTGGAAACACCATATATTTT
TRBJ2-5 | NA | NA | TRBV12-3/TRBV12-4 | CATSFPQGRPETQNF | TGTGCCACCAGTTTTCCTCAGGGAAGGCCAGAGACCCAGAACTTC
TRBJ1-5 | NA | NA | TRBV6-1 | CVSSERDWTYRNQPQHF | TGTGTCAGCAGTGAAAGGGACTGGACGTACAGGAATCAGCCCCAGCATTTT
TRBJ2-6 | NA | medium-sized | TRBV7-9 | CASSPRRASGGANVLTF | TGTGCCAGCAGCCCCCGCAGGGCTTCAGGTGGGGCCAACGTCCTGACTTTC
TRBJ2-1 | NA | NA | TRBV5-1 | CAGSPLWGDEQFF | TGCGCCGGCAGCCCCCTTTGGGGAGATGAGCAGTTCTTC
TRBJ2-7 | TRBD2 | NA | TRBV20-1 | CNGRDHSGGVSYEQYF | TGCAATGGTAGAGACCATAGCGGGGGAGTGTCCTACGAGCAGTACTTC
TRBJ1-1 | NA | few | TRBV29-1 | CSSSKRSNSEAFF | TGCAGCTCTTCGAAAAGGTCGAACAGTGAAGCTTTCTTT
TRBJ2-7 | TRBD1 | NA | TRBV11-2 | CASSHGGQVQYF | TGTGCCAGCAGCCATGGGGGACAGGTACAATACTTC
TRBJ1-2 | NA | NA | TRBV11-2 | CASSQFNYDYAF | TGTGCCAGCAGCCAATTCAACTATGACTACGCCTTC
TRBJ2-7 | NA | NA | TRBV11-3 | CASSQGLAVGHEQYF | TGTGCCAGCAGCCAGGGGCTAGCGGTGGGCCACGAGCAGTACTTC
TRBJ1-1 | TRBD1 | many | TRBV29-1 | CSGATGATEAFF | TGCAGCGGGGCGACAGGGGCCACTGAAGCTTTCTTT
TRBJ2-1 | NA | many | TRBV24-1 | CATSDFSWRGGSYNEQFF | TGTGCCACCAGTGATTTTTCTTGGAGGGGGGGCTCCTACAATGAGCAGTTCTTC
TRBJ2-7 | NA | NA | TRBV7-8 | CVSSLPFEDGSEQYF | TGTGTCAGCAGCCTACCATTTGAAGACGGATCCGAACAGTACTTC
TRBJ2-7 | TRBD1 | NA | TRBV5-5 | CASKLGTDSCEQYF | TGTGCCAGCAAGCTCGGGACAGACTCCTGCGAACAGTACTTC
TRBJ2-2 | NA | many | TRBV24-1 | CATSDLQTKNTGELFF | TGTGCCACCAGTGATTTGCAGACTAAGAACACCGGGGAGCTGTTTTTT
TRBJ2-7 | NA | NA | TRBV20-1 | CSATKGGYEQYF | TGCAGTGCTACTAAGGGGGGCTACGAGCAGTACTTC
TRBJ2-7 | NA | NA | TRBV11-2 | CASSLDPQGSYKQYF | TGTGCCAGCAGCTTAGATCCCCAGGGGTCCTACAAGCAGTACTTT
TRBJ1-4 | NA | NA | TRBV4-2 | CASSQDDIATNEKLFF | TGTGCCAGCAGCCAAGACGACATCGCAACTAATGAAAAACTGTTTTTT
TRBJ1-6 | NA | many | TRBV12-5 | CASGLVQGSPLHF | TGTGCTAGTGGTTTGGTACAGGGTTCACCCCTCCACTTT
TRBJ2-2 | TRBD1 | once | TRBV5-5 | CDSSRRDRDTGELFF | TGTGACAGCAGCCGCCGGGACAGAGATACCGGGGAGCTGTTCTTT
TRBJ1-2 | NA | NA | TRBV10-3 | CASRAVSGYGYTF | TGTGCCTCGCGGGCAGTCTCGGGCTATGGCTACACCTTC
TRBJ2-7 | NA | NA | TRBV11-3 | CAGSTTGTYQYF | TGTGCCGGCAGCACTACAGGGACCTACCAGTACTTC
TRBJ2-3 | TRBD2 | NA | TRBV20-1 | CSAKPAGGSTDAQYF | TGCAGTGCGAAACCAGCGGGAGGGAGCACAGATGCGCAATATTTT
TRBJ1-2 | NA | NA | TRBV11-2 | CASSLGVVDGYTF | TGTGCCAGCAGCTTAGGAGTAGTGGATGGCTACACCTTC